This T cell receptor beta chain comes out of a study of PD-1 blockade in classical Hodgkin lymphoma. TCRdb keeps only in-frame clones here, not all; method: immunoSEQ multiplex PCR. The table shows roughly 90,000 clones, with 80% to 90% occurring only once. Germline-derived CDR1 and CDR2 are SNHLY and FYNNEI. The CDR3 spans 14 residues. Between the trimmed V and J ends, which lost 2 bases and 2 bases, there was a span of 8 bases. Every patient relapsed after autologous stem cell transplantation, and brentuximab vedotin exposure varied. This sequence originates from a human donor with classical Hodgkin lymphoma. This chain connects TRBV2 to TRBJ2-3; no definite D call. The sequencing here drew on peripheral blood mononuclear cells (PBMCs), taken before the second cycle of nivolumab. CDR3 residues: CASSERRYTDTQYF. The CDR3 coding sequence is TGTGCCAGCAGTGAACGCAGGTACACAGATACGCAGTATTTT. Filled out from reference TRBV2 and TRBJ2-3, the complete variable domain reads EPEVTQTPSHQVTQMGQEVILRCVPISNHLYFYWYRQILGQKVEFLVSFYNNEISEKSEIFDDQFSVERPDGSNFTLKIRSTKLEDSAMYFCASSERRYTDTQYFGPGTRLTVL.